This TCR beta chain was sequenced in a study of shared clonotypes between healthy human individuals. About the research overall: The plates for each donor numbered three CD4 naive, three CD4 memory, two CD8 naive and one CD8 memory.

The protocol was immunoSEQ multiplex PCR, while the TCRdb copy is restricted to in-frame clones and leaves out a portion. The profile shows a few million clones, 90% to 95% of them singletons. CD4+ cell separation produced CD45RA+ naive and CD45RA-negative memory subsets. Germline CDR1 is SGHDT and CDR2 is YYEEEE. The length of the CDR3 is 16 residues. V dropped 0 bases and J dropped 2 bases, with 15 bases sitting between them. The TCR was taken from a man aged 18 to 30 in good health. The sequenced sample was naive CD4+ T cells sorted from blood. Indicated subset: CD45RA+ positively selected. The chain joins TRBV5-6 to TRBJ2-7; perhaps TRBD1 as D (5 bases). The CDR3 DNA follows: TGTGCCAGCAGCTTGGAGGGGTGGGCAGGCACCTACGAGCAGTACTTC. It yields the protein CASSLEGWAGTYEQYF.